The 8 T cell receptor beta chains below were found in one sample sequenced in a study of response to subunit inactivated influenza vaccine. TCRdb passed the RT-PCR reads through MiXCR, listing each CDR3 protein once. Of approximately 680,000 distinct CDR3 sequences listed, approximately 14% are singletons. The input for sequencing was PBMCs from blood, taken 11 to 12 days after vaccination. These receptors were obtained from a man aged 45-60 years who received an inactivated influenza vaccine.

In DNA form, the CDR3 reads TGTGCCAGCAGTTTAGATGCCTCCTCCTACAATGAGCAGTTCTTC. Residues: CASSLDASSYNEQFF. The gene calls are TRBV27 and TRBJ2-1, with D unresolved. V was pared by 2 bases and J by 0 bases, with 8 bases between. The CDR3 is 15 residues long. The V gene's germline CDR1 is MNHEY and CDR2 SMNVEV (reference sequence).

This clonotype has just a few counts. The chain uses TRBV5-1 and TRBJ2-1, with D perhaps TRBD1 or TRBD2 (5 bases each). CDR3 length equals 15 residues. Germline lookup yields CDR1 SGHRS and CDR2 YFSETQ. The V and J ends lost 7 bases and 4 bases respectively, with 18 bases between them. The CDR3 spells CASFTYGTAYNEQFF. The CDR3 coding sequence is TGCGCCAGCTTCACTTACGGGACGGCTTACAATGAGCAGTTCTTC.

This chain joins TRBV18 and TRBJ2-5, with D hard to call. Germline V CDR1 and CDR2: KGHSH, LQKENI. The V end lost 0 bases, the J end lost 4 bases, and 6 bases lay between the germline ends. This CDR3 is 13 amino acids long. The CDR3 is CASSPPIGETQYF. CDR3 in DNA: TGTGCCAGCTCACCACCTATCGGAGAGACCCAGTACTTC.

This clonotype appeared a few times. The rearrangement joins TRBV15 to TRBJ2-1; no clear D gene. CDR3 length: 14 residues. Germline CDR1 LNHNV, CDR2 YYDKDF (reference sequence). The ends were cut back, 1 base at V and 4 bases at J, with 8 bases in the middle. The CDR3 DNA reads TGTGCCACCAGCAGAGCGGCAGCATACAATGAGCAGTTCTTC. It translates to CATSRAAAYNEQFF.

The chain joins TRBV3-1 to TRBJ1-5; 7 nucleotides agree with TRBD1. This CDR3 is built from 14 residues. The germline CDR1 and CDR2 sequences are LGHDT and YNNKEL (reference sequence). V dropped 10 bases and J dropped 0; count of bases not matched to a gene: 6. CDR3: CATSGGHSNQPQHF. Here the CDR3 DNA reads TGTGCCACCTCAGGGGGGCATAGCAATCAGCCCCAGCATTTT.

V usage is TRBV12-3 or TRBV12-4 and J usage is TRBJ2-5; D is undetermined. The CDR3 contains 14 residues. The V end was cut by 2 bases, the J end by 5 bases, with 12 bases between. In nucleotides, the CDR3 is TGTGCCAGCAGTTTAACCGCCAGTTCCGAGACCCAGTACTTC. The encoded protein is CASSLTASSETQYF.

The chain has TRBV15 and TRBJ2-3; no definite D call. V was cut by 1 base and J by 3 bases, with 5 bases left in between. This CDR3 is built from 13 residues. Per the germline V gene, CDR1 is LNHNV and CDR2 is YYDKDF (reference sequence). CDR3 protein: CATSRGLTDTQYF. CDR3 DNA sequence: TGTGCCACCAGCAGAGGCCTGACAGATACGCAGTATTTT.

The chain links TRBV10-3 to TRBJ2-1; tentative D call: TRBD2 (6 bases). The CDR3 totals 15 residues. CDR1 ENHRY and CDR2 SYGVKD come from the germline V gene. V was clipped by 3 bases and J by 12 bases, with 21 bases between them. For the CDR3, the DNA is TGTGCCATCAGTGAACAAGGACTAAAAGCCCCCGGGCAGTTCTTC. The encoded protein is CAISEQGLKAPGQFF.